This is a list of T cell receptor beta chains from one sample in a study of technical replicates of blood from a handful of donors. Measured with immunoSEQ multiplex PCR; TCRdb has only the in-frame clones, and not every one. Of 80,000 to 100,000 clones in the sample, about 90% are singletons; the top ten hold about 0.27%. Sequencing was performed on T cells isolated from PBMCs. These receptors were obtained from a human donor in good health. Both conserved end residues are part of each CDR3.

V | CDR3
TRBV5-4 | CASSLVGSSYNSPLHF
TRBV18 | CASSLSEGEKLFF
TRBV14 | CASTRDWNTEAFF
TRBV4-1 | CASSQVGTGGDYTEAFF
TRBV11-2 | CASSLIQGQGGNEQFF
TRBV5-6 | CASSLWGGTSTDTQYF
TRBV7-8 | CASSLVSGSITGELFF
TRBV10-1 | CASSTGTGFDEQFF
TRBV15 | CATSSYNQPQHF
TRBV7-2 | CASSLIRVWDSYNSPLHF
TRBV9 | CASNYSPGQGISSGYTF
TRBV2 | CASSEFPLGGYTF
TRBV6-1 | CASREVPRAEAFF
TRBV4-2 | CASSQEGDRGEKLFF
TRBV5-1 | CASSLQELSYNEQFF
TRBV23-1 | CASSQNNRTGEKLFF
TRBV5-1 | CASSEPRVLRGQPQHF
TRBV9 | CASSPRQGEYYEQYF
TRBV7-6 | CASSLVESSTDTQYF
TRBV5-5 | CASSQDRISGSFF
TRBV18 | CASSPVSGTGGVGYTF
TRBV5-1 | CASSPKEATDTQYF
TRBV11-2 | CASSFPINYGYTF
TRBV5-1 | CASSLAAYQETQYF
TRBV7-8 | CASSLGLAVPWDNEQFF
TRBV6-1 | CASSGQDSYEQYF
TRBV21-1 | CASRRSLCNEQFF
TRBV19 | CASSRGTYTDTQYF
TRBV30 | CAWARQGNQPQHF
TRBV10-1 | CASSELGQGFRTGELFF
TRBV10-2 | CASSERGRFRETGYTF
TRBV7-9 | CASSSGQGRRNQPQHF
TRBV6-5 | CASSYHQGFSGNTIYF
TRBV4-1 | CASSHPGQLQTEAFF
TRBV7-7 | CASSLGTGSNEQFF
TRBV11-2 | CASSLPSGTGTYEQYF
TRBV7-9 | CASSLSGQKNTEAFF
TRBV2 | CASRRGTGSSYEQYF
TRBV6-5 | CASSPTGNYGYTF
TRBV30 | CAWTRQGSPREAFF
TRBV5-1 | CASSLQLFYNEQFF
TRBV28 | CASSTPGRRGLAGGPVYEQYF
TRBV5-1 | CASSLGLGTDTQYF
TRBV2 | CASSRPGTATSNNEQFF
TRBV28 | CASSLAAYEQYF
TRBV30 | CTLQVTDTQYF
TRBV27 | CASSLSPGVDTGELFF
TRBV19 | CASSRLLNQPQHF
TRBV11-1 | CASSTRGGTDTQYF
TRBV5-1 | CASSPAKDEGSGNTIYF